The rows below give T cell receptor beta chains drawn from one sample of a study of graft-versus-host responses after intestinal transplantation. Profiling relied on immunoSEQ multiplex PCR, and the TCRdb table lists in-frame clones only, not all of them. The sample has about 19,000 clones; about 93% are singletons. The specimen was PBMCs, collected less than 400 days after transplant. These receptors all come from a human patient who received an intestinal transplant, so some T cells may come from the graft donor. Each CDR3 is given with its conserved first and last residue. The D gene is left open where the match is weak. Some rows have no size entry. The others give once, few or many, or a class for an expanded clone.

V	size	J	D	DNA	CDR3
TRBV7-2	NA	TRBJ1-1	NA	TGTGCCAGCAGGCCTGAGACAGACCTGAACACTGAAGCTTTCTTT	CASRPETDLNTEAFF
TRBV18	NA	TRBJ2-5	TRBD1	TGTGCCAGCTCACCCGACAGGGCACGAGAGACCCAGTACTTC	CASSPDRARETQYF
TRBV29-1	once	TRBJ2-7	NA	TGCAGCGTTGATGCGGGGAGCTCCTACGAGCAGTACTTC	CSVDAGSSYEQYF
TRBV5-1	NA	TRBJ2-2	TRBD1	TGCGCCAGCAGTCCTTGGGGACAGGGAAGTACCGGGGAGCTGTTTTTT	CASSPWGQGSTGELFF
TRBV6-1	NA	TRBJ2-7	NA	TGTGCCAGCAGTGAAGGCTACGAGCAGTACTTC	CASSEGYEQYF
TRBV29-1	NA	TRBJ2-7	NA	TGCAGCGTTGTGACAGCCATGAGCTCCTACGAGCAGTACTTC	CSVVTAMSSYEQYF
TRBV5-1	NA	TRBJ2-7	NA	TGCGCCAGCCTCCAGGTATCCTACGAGCAGTACTTC	CASLQVSYEQYF
TRBV19	NA	TRBJ1-5	NA	TGTGCCAGTAGTACGTCTCCGGGTCCGATACATTTT	CASSTSPGPIHF
TRBV6-5	NA	TRBJ2-4	NA	TGTGCCAGCGGGTGGAGCTCTCTAGCCAAAAACATTCAGTACTTC	CASGWSSLAKNIQYF
TRBV2	NA	TRBJ2-1	TRBD1	TGTGCCAGCAGTGACGGACAGGAATACAATGAGCAGTTCTTC	CASSDGQEYNEQFF
TRBV5-6	NA	TRBJ1-2	NA	TGTGCCAGCAGCTTGGTACGGGGCAGGATGGGAAGCTATGGCTACACCTTC	CASSLVRGRMGSYGYTF
TRBV11-3	once	TRBJ2-7	NA	TGTGCCAGCAGCTTGGCCTACGAGCAGTACTTC	CASSLAYEQYF
TRBV6-5	NA	TRBJ1-4	NA	TGTGCCAGCAGCGCCGGGTTGGCTGAAAAACTGTTTTTT	CASSAGLAEKLFF
TRBV7-3	NA	TRBJ2-7	NA	TGTGCCAGCCGAACCCCAAGGACGCGGATGCCCTTC	CASRTPRTRMPF
TRBV11-3	NA	TRBJ1-6	NA	TGTGCCAGCAGCTTTCACGGACAGACGACGAATTCACCCCTCCACTTT	CASSFHGQTTNSPLHF
TRBV7-6	NA	TRBJ2-1	NA	TGTGCCAGCAGCTTGGGCAGGGTAAACAATGAGCAGTTCTTC	CASSLGRVNNEQFF
TRBV19	NA	TRBJ2-5	NA	TGTGCCAGTTCCCGTTACGGGGGTCAAGAGACCCAGTACTTC	CASSRYGGQETQYF
TRBV11-2	NA	TRBJ2-2	NA	TGTGCCAGCAGCTTAAGGGCGGGGGCGGCGAACACCGGGGAGCTGTTTTTT	CASSLRAGAANTGELFF
TRBV4-1	NA	TRBJ1-4	TRBD1	TGCGCCAGCAGCCACCTTCCGGGACAGGGGGCTAAGGGGGAAAAACTGTTTTTT	CASSHLPGQGAKGEKLFF
TRBV4-1	once	TRBJ2-7	NA	TGCGCCAGCAGCCAATCCGATCCTGGGGCGTTGGGGGGAAACGAGCAGTACTTC	CASSQSDPGALGGNEQYF
TRBV6-1	NA	TRBJ1-5	NA	TGTGCCAGCAGTAGGCGGGCTGATCAGCCCCAGCATTTT	CASSRRADQPQHF
TRBV18	once	TRBJ2-2	NA	TGTGCCAGCTCAGGGTTGATCCCCGGGGAGCTGTTTTTT	CASSGLIPGELFF
TRBV4-1	NA	TRBJ2-1	TRBD2	TGCGCCAGCAGCCAATTGAGCTCGCGGGAGGGCACCTACAATGAGCAGTTCTTC	CASSQLSSREGTYNEQFF
TRBV6-1	NA	TRBJ1-6	TRBD1	TGTGCCAGCAGACGCCAGGGGGCGGTTAATTCACCCCTCCACTTT	CASRRQGAVNSPLHF
TRBV14	NA	TRBJ1-1	NA	TGTGCCAGCAGCCAAGAGTTAGGGGCCCATTGTCCTGAAGCTTTCTTT	CASSQELGAHCPEAFF
TRBV10-3	once	TRBJ1-5	NA	TGTGCCATCAGCGAGAAGCAACAGGGACAGCCCCAGCATTTT	CAISEKQQGQPQHF
TRBV6-6	NA	TRBJ1-4	NA	TGTGCCAGCAGTTCCCTTGGGGGCGCGAGTGAAAAACTGTTTTTT	CASSSLGGASEKLFF
TRBV2	NA	TRBJ2-5	TRBD2	TGTGCCAGCAGTGTTCGAGGACTAGAGGGGGAGACCCAGTACTTC	CASSVRGLEGETQYF
TRBV6-4	NA	TRBJ2-1	TRBD2	TGTGCCAGCAGTGACTCGACTAGCGGGTACAATGAGCAGTTCTTC	CASSDSTSGYNEQFF
TRBV2	once	TRBJ2-7	NA	TGTGCCAGCAGTGAAGTTGGCAGGGGCTCCTACGAGCAGTACTTC	CASSEVGRGSYEQYF
TRBV6-4	NA	TRBJ2-3	TRBD2	TGTGCCAGCAGTGACAGCGGGGGGCTAACAGATACGCAGTATTTT	CASSDSGGLTDTQYF
TRBV21-1	NA	TRBJ1-2	NA	TGTGCCAGCACCAAAAGGGGGACAGGGGTTGGGTCTGGCTACACCTTC	CASTKRGTGVGSGYTF
TRBV9	NA	TRBJ1-3	NA	TGTGCCAGCAGCGTAGGGGGAGCTGGAAACACCATATATTTT	CASSVGGAGNTIYF
TRBV11-2	NA	TRBJ2-1	TRBD1	TGTGCCAGCAGCTTCCCCCCGGGACAGGGGATCGGTGAGCAGTTCTTC	CASSFPPGQGIGEQFF
TRBV11-2	NA	TRBJ2-7	TRBD1	TGTGCCAGCAGCTCCGGACAGGGGGACACCTACGAGCAGTACTTC	CASSSGQGDTYEQYF
TRBV10-3	NA	TRBJ2-3	NA	TGTGCCATCCAGGGGCTAACTAGCACAGATACGCAGTATTTT	CAIQGLTSTDTQYF
TRBV11-1	NA	TRBJ2-2	NA	TGTGCCAGCAGTAAGACAGTATTGGGCGGGGAGCTGTTTTTT	CASSKTVLGGELFF
TRBV6-1	NA	TRBJ1-1	NA	TGTGCCAGCAGTTCGGGGGGAGGAGAGAACACTGAAGCTTTCTTT	CASSSGGGENTEAFF
TRBV6-6	NA	TRBJ1-6	NA	TGTGCCAGCAGTTACGGGCAGGTTAATTCACCCCTCCACTTT	CASSYGQVNSPLHF
TRBV6-6	NA	TRBJ2-7	NA	TGTGCCAGCAGTTCACAGGGTGCAGACTACGAGCAGTACTTC	CASSSQGADYEQYF
TRBV11-3	few	TRBJ2-2	NA	TGTGCCAGCAGGCAGGGCGGGGAGCTGTTTTTT	CASRQGGELFF
TRBV7-3	NA	TRBJ2-7	NA	TGTGCCAGCAGCCCTGACGGGGGACCGAGGAACGAGCAGTACTTC	CASSPDGGPRNEQYF
TRBV18	NA	TRBJ1-5	TRBD1	TGTGCCAGCTCCGGGACAGGGATCGGCAATCAGCCCCAGCATTTT	CASSGTGIGNQPQHF
TRBV6-5	once	TRBJ2-7	TRBD2	TGTGCCAGCAAACCCACGGGCGGGGGTTTTTACGAGCAGTACTTC	CASKPTGGGFYEQYF
TRBV5-6	NA	TRBJ2-7	TRBD2	TGTGCCAGCAGCTTGGGACTAGCGTCCTACGAGCAGTACTTC	CASSLGLASYEQYF
TRBV5-1	NA	TRBJ2-2	TRBD1	TGCGCCAGCAGAACCGTAGCGGGACAGGGGGGCACCGGGGAGCTGTTTTTT	CASRTVAGQGGTGELFF
TRBV7-3	NA	TRBJ2-3	TRBD2	TGTGCCAGCACCCTTGGGGGGGATATCACAGATACGCAGTATTTT	CASTLGGDITDTQYF
TRBV4-2	NA	TRBJ2-7	TRBD1	TGTGCCAGCAGCCCTCCCGGGGGGACAGGGGGTCACGAGCAGTACTTC	CASSPPGGTGGHEQYF
TRBV5-1	NA	TRBJ2-3	NA	TGCGCCAGCAGGGAGGGGTATAGCACAGATACGCAGTATTTT	CASREGYSTDTQYF
TRBV10-1	NA	TRBJ2-7	NA	TGCGCCAGCAGTGATAGAAGGGGGGACGAGCAGTACTTC	CASSDRRGDEQYF
TRBV6-5	NA	TRBJ1-3	NA	TGTGCCAGCAGTTACTCGAATACAGGGTCTGGAAACACCATATATTTT	CASSYSNTGSGNTIYF
TRBV6-5	NA	TRBJ1-4	NA	TGTGCCAGCAGACGAGGGACAGAAAAACTGTTTTTT	CASRRGTEKLFF